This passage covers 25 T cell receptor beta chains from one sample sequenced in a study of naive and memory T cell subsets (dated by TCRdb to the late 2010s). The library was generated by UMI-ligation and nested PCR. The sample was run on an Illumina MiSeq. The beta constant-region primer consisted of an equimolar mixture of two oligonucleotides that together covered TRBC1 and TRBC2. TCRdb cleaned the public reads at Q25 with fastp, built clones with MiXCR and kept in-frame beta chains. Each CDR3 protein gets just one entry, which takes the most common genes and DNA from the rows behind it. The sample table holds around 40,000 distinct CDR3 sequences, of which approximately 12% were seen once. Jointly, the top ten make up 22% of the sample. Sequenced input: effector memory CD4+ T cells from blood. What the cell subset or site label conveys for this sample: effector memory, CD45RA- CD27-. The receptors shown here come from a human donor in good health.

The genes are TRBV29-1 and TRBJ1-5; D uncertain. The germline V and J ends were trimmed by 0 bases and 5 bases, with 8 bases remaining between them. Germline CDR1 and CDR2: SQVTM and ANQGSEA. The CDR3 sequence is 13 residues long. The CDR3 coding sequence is TGCAGCGTTGAAGAAAATCGGGATCAGCCCCAGCATTTT. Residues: CSVEENRDQPQHF.

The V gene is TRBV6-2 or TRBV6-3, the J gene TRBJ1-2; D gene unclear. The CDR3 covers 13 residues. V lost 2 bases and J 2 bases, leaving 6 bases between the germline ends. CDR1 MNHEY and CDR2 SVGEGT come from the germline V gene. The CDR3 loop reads CASSYGMNYGYTF. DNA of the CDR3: TGTGCCAGCAGTTACGGGATGAACTATGGCTACACCTTC.

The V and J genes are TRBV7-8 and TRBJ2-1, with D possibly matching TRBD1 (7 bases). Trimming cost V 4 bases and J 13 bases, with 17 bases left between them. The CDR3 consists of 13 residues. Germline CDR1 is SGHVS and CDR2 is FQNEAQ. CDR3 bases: TGTGCCAGCAGCTCCCTACTTCAGGGGGGCCAGTTCTTC. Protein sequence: CASSSLLQGGQFF.

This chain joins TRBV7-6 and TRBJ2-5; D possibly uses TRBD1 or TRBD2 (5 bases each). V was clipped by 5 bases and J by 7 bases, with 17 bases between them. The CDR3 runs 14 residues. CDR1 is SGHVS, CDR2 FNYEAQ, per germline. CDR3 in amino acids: CASSPGDVLGTQYF. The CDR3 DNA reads TGTGCCAGCAGCCCCGGGGACGTATTGGGGACCCAGTACTTC.

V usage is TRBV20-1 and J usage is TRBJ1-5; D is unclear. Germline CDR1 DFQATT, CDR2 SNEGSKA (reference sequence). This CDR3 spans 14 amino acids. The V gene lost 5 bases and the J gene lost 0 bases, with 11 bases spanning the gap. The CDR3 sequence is CSAQSRDSNQPQHF. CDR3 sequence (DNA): TGCAGTGCTCAATCGCGGGATAGCAATCAGCCCCAGCATTTT.

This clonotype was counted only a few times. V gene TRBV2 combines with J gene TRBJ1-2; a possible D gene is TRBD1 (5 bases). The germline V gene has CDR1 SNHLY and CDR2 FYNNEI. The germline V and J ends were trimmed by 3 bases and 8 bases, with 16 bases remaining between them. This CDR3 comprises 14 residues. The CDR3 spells CASSEAEGRSGYTF. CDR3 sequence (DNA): TGTGCCAGCAGTGAGGCGGAGGGGAGGTCGGGCTACACCTTC.

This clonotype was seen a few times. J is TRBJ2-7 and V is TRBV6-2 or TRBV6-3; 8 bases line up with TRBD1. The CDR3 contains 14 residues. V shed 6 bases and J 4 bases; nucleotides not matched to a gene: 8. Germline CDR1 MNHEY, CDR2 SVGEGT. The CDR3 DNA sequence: TGTGCCAGCAGACCTGGACAGGGATTGTACGAGCAGTACTTC. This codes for CASRPGQGLYEQYF.

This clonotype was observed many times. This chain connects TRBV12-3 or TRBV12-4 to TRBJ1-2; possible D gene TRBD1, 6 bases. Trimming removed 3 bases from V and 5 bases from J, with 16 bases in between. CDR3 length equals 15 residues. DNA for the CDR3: TGTGCCAGCAGTTTTAGGTCCGGGACAAAATATGGCTACACCTTC. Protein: CASSFRSGTKYGYTF.

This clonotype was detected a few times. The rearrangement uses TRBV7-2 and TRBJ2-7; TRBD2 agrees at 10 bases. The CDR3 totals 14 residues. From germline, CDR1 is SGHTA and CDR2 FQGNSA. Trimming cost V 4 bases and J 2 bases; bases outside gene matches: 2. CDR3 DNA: TGTGCCAGCAGCTGGACTAGCGGCCCCTACGAGCAGTACTTC. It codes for CASSWTSGPYEQYF.

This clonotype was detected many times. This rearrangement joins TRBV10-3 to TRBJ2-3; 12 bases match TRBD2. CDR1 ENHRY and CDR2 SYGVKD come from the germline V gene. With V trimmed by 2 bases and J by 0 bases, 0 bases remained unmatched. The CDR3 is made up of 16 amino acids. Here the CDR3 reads CAISEGLAGSTDTQYF. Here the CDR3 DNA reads TGTGCCATCAGTGAGGGACTAGCGGGAAGCACAGATACGCAGTATTTT.

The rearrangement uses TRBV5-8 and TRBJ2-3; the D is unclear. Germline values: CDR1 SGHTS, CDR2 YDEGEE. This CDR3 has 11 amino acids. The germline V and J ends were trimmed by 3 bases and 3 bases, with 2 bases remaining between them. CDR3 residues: CASSWTDTQYF. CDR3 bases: TGTGCCAGCAGCTGGACAGATACGCAGTATTTT.

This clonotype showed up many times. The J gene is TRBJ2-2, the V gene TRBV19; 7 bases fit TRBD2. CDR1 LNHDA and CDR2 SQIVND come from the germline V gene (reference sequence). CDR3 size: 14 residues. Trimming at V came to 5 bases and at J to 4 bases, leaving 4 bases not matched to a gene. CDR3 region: CASSRGSGTGELFF. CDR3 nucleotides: TGTGCCAGTAGTCGCGGGAGTGGCACCGGGGAGCTGTTTTTT.

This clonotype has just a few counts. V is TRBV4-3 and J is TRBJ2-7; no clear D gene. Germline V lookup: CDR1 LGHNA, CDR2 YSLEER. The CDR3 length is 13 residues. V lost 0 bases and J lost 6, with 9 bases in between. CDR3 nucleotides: TGCGCCAGCAGCCAAGAGAGCTGGGGCGAGCAGTACTTC. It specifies CASSQESWGEQYF.

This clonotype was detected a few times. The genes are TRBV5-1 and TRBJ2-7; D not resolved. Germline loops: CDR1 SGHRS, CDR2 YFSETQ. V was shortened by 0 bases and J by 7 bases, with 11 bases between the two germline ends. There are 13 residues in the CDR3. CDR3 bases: TGCGCCAGCAGCTTGGGCAGATTGGGGGAGCAGTACTTC. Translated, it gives CASSLGRLGEQYF.

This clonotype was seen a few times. The CDR3 here is CASSYQQDHQETQYF. For the CDR3, the DNA is TGTGCCAGCAGCTACCAACAGGACCACCAAGAGACCCAGTACTTC. The chain recombines TRBV7-7 with TRBJ2-5; D perhaps matches TRBD1 (5 bases). Trimming removed 4 bases at V and 0 bases at J, with 12 bases between. This CDR3 is built from 15 residues. Germline CDR1 reads SSHAT; CDR2 reads FNYEAQ (reference sequence). The variable domain in full, completed from reference TRBV7-7 and TRBJ2-5, reads GAGVSQSPRYKVTKRGQDVTLRCDPISSHATLYWYQQALGQGPEFLTYFNYEAQPDKSGLPSDRFSAERPEGSISTLTIQRTEQRDSAMYRCASSYQQDHQETQYFGPGTRLLVL.

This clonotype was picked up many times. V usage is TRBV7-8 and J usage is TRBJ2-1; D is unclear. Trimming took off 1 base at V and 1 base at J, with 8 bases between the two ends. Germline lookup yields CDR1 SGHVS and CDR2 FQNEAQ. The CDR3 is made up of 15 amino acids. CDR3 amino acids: CASSLDFGSYNEQFF. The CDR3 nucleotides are TGTGCCAGCAGCTTAGACTTTGGGTCCTACAATGAGCAGTTCTTC.

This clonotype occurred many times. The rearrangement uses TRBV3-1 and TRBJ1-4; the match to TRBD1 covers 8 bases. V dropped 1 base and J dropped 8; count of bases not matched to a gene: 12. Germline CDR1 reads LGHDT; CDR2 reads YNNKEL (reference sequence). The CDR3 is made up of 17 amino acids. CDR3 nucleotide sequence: TGTGCCAGCAGCCAAGTACCAGTAGGACAGGGTATGGAAAAACTGTTTTTT. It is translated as CASSQVPVGQGMEKLFF.

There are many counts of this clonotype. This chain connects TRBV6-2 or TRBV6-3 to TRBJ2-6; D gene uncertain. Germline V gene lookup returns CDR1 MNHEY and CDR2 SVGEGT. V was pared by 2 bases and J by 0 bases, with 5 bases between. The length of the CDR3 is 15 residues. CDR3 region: CASSYVVSGANVLTF. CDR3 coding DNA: TGTGCCAGCAGTTACGTAGTCTCTGGGGCCAACGTCCTGACTTTC.

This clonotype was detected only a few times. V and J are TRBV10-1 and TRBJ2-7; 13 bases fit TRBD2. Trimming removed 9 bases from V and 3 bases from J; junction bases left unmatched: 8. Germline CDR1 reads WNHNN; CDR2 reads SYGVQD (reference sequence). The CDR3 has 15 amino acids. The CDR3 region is CASRLAGGLGYEQYF. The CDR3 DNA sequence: TGCGCCAGTAGACTAGCGGGAGGATTAGGCTACGAGCAGTACTTC.

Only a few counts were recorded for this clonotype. The CDR3 DNA reads as TGTGCCAGCAGTGACGGACGGAGGACTGAAGCTTTCTTT. Translating gives CASSDGRRTEAFF. V gene TRBV25-1 combines with J gene TRBJ1-1; D gene unclear. V lost 3 bases and J 5 bases, leaving 10 bases between the germline ends. The CDR3 is 13 residues long. Germline V gene sequence: CDR1 MGHDK, CDR2 SYGVNS.

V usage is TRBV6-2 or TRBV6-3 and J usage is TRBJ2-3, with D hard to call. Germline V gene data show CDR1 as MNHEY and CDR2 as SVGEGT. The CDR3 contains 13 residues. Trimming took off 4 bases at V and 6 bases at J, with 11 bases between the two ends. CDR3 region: CASSFGRMDTQYF. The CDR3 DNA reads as TGTGCCAGCAGTTTCGGGCGTATGGATACGCAGTATTTT.

In nucleotides, the CDR3 is TGCAGCGGTGGACAGGGTACGAACACCGGGGAGCTGTTTTTT. Protein sequence: CSGGQGTNTGELFF. The genes are TRBV29-1 and TRBJ2-2, with 8 bases lining up with TRBD1. V was pared by 7 bases and J by 0 bases, with 4 bases of the junction left unmatched. The length of the CDR3 is 14 residues. The V gene's germline CDR1 is SQVTM and CDR2 ANQGSEA.

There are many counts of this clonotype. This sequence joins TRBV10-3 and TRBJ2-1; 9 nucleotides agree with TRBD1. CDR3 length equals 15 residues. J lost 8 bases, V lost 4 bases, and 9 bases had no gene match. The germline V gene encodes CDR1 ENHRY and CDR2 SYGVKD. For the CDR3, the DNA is TGTGCCATCAGTGGGGGACAGGGTCCAGGGGATGAGCAGTTCTTC. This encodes CAISGGQGPGDEQFF.

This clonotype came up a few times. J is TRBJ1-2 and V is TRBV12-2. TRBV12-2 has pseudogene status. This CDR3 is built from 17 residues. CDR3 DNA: TGTGCAAGTCGCGCAAAGGAGCCTCTACAAACTAACTATGGCTACACCTTC. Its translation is CASRAKEPLQTNYGYTF.

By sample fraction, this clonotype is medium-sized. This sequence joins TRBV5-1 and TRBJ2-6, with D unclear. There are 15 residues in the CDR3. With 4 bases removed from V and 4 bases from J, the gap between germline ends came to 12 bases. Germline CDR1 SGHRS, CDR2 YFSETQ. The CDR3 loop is CASSRDTVGANVLTF. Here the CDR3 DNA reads TGCGCCAGCAGCCGCGACACTGTCGGGGCCAACGTCCTGACTTTC.